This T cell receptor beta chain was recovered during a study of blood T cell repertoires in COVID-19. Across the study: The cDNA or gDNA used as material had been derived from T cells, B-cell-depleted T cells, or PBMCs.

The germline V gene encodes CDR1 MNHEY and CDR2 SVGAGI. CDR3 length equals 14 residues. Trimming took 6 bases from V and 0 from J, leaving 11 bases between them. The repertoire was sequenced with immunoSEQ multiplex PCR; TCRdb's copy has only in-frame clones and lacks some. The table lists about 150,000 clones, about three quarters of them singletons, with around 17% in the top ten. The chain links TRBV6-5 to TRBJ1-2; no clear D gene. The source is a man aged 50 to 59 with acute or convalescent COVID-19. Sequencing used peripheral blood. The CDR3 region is CASRLGGANYGYTF. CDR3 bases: TGTGCCAGCAGGCTAGGCGGAGCTAACTATGGCTACACCTTC.